These 3 T cell receptor beta chains were sequenced from one sample in a study of blood T cells in healthy people across ages. A sample-barcoded 5' primer and a J-beta primer mix were used in a second PCR of about 6 to 12 cycles. TCRdb itself ran the 5' RACE reads through MiXCR, one entry per CDR3 protein. Here the sample spans hundreds of thousands of distinct CDR3 sequences, less than 35% being singletons. The sequenced sample was blood. These TCRs come from a woman older than 75 in good health.

This clonotype was counted ten times or more. The V gene is TRBV6-4, the J gene TRBJ1-2; TRBD1 agrees at 10 bases. The CDR3 totals 16 residues. Trimming removed 2 bases from V and 8 bases from J; junction bases left unmatched: 11. CDR1 is MRHNA, CDR2 SNTAGT, per germline. As DNA, the CDR3 is TGTGCCAGCAGTGACGGGTTGACAGGGGGCATGTGGGGCTACACCTTC. It is translated as CASSDGLTGGMWGYTF.

The rearrangement links TRBV10-2 to TRBJ1-3; perhaps TRBD1 as D (6 bases). V dropped 5 bases and J dropped 0 bases, with 8 bases sitting between them. This CDR3 comprises 14 residues. The V gene's germline CDR1 is WSHSY and CDR2 SAAADI. The CDR3 loop reads CASSPGASGNTIYF. The DNA for the CDR3 is TGCGCCAGCAGTCCAGGGGCCTCTGGAAACACCATATATTTT.

In its sample, this clonotype was seen many times. The DNA for the CDR3 is TGCAGTGCTAACTCAGGCTATGGCTACACCTTC. Translating gives CSANSGYGYTF. V and J are TRBV20-1 and TRBJ1-2; D unclear. The CDR3 sequence is 11 residues long. Germline assignment: CDR1 DFQATT and CDR2 SNEGSKA (reference sequence). Deletions cut 4 bases from V and 4 bases from J, with 7 bases between.